This TCR beta chain was observed in a study of shared clonotypes between healthy human individuals. Study information: The plates for each donor numbered three CD4 naive, three CD4 memory, two CD8 naive and one CD8 memory. Overall study results and limits: As a rule, naive subsets had a larger estimated richness than memory subsets. Sampling used blood alone; tissue repertoires probably differ. Sharing across four donors was seen in 4% to 5% of naive CD4 clonotypes.

Naive CD8 cells, CD45RO-negative and positively selected for CCR7, excluded terminally differentiated effector memory CD45RA+ cells. The data were produced by immunoSEQ multiplex PCR, yet TCRdb's version contains in-frame clones alone and is incomplete. The data contain about 590,000 clones, 95% of them singletons. Note on this clone: The antigen remains unidentified.

The sample was naive CD8+ T cells sorted from blood. The receptor was derived from a woman under 40 in good health.

In nucleotides, the CDR3 is TGTGCCAGCAGCTTGAGTGAAGTAGACTTCAATGAAAAACTGTTTTTT. It specifies CASSLSEVDFNEKLFF. The V and J genes are TRBV5-6 and TRBJ1-4; no clear D gene. The CDR3 consists of 16 residues. V shed 1 base and J shed 5 bases, with 15 bases lying between them. CDR1 is SGHDT and CDR2 is YYEEEE in the germline V gene.